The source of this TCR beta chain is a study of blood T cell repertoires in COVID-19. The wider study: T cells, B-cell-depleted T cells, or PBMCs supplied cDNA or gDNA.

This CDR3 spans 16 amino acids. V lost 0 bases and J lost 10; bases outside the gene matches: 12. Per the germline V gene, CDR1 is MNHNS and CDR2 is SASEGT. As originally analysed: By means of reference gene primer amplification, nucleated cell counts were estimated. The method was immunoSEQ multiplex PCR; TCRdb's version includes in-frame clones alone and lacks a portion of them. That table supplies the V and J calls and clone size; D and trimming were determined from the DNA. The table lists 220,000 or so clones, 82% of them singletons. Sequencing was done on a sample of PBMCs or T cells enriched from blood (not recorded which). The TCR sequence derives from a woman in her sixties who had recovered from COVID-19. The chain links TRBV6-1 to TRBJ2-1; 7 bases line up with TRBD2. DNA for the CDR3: TGTGCCAGCAGTGAAGCGCGACCAGCGGGGCCAGGGGAGCAGTTCTTC. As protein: CASSEARPAGPGEQFF.